The 26 T cell receptor beta chains given below trace back to one sample, sequenced in a study of blood T cell repertoires in acute mononucleosis. Measured with immunoSEQ multiplex PCR; TCRdb has only the in-frame clones, and not every one. This table holds about 1,400 clones, 25% found once. The time point denotes: convalescence about 6 months (5-8 months) after acute presentation (visit 7). The sample in question was EBV YVL epitope tetramer+ CD8+ T cells sorted from PBMCs, obtained during convalescence from infectious mononucleosis. Documented subset: CD8 T cells binding a tetramer with EBV BRLF1 109-117 peptide (YVL-BR). These receptors originate from a woman between 18 and 29 years old with infectious mononucleosis caused by EBV.

As for this clone: At one boundary the junction diverges from the germline segment, which might be a read error. V is TRBV6-5 and J is TRBJ2-3; maybe TRBD1 (5 bases). CDR3 length: 15 amino acids. Germline-derived CDR1 and CDR2 are MNHEY and SVGAGI. The CDR3 nucleotides are TGTGCCTGCAGTGCCCTACTTGGGGCAGCGTCGACGCAGTATTTT. It is translated as CACSALLGAASTQYF.

The chain recombines TRBV7-2 with TRBJ2-1; 11 nucleotides line up with TRBD2. J lost 4 bases, V lost 6 bases, and 5 bases had no gene match. The CDR3 extends over 15 amino acids. Germline CDR1 is SGHTA and CDR2 is FQGNSA. This CDR3 is CASRQLAGEYNEQFF. CDR3 nucleotide sequence: TGTGCCAGCAGACAACTAGCGGGAGAGTACAATGAGCAGTTCTTC.

This clone came up many times. The genes are TRBV7-3 and TRBJ2-2; no reliable D call. This CDR3 has 12 residues. The germline CDR1 and CDR2 sequences are SGHTA and FQGTGA. With 6 bases removed from V and 6 bases from J, the gap between germline ends came to 8 bases. Here the CDR3 DNA reads TGTGCCAGCAGACAAACGTCCGGGGAGCTGTTTTTT. It yields the protein CASRQTSGELFF.

There are a few counts of this clone. One base separates it from a far larger clone, so it is likely a read error. The rearrangement joins TRBV27 to TRBJ2-7; a weak D match, TRBD2 (6 bases). The V and J ends lost 0 bases and 3 bases respectively, with 15 bases between them. Germline-derived CDR1 and CDR2 are MNHEY and SMNVEV (reference sequence). There are 16 residues in the CDR3. Written as DNA, the CDR3 is TGTGCCAGCAGTTTATCGATCCGGGAGTCTCTCTACGAGCAGTACTTC. Amino acids: CASSLSIRESLYEQYF.

This clone was observed a few times. This likely came from a read error, as a far larger clone is one base away. The chain uses TRBV29-1 and TRBJ2-1, with 13 bases matching TRBD2. J was trimmed by 0 bases and V by 7 bases; bases with no gene match: 21. The CDR3 runs 21 residues. From germline, CDR1 is SQVTM and CDR2 ANQGSEA. This CDR3 is CSGGGTGSGTSGAYSYNEQFF. DNA for the CDR3: TGCAGCGGAGGAGGGACAGGGTCCGGGACTAGCGGGGCATACTCCTACAATGAGCAGTTCTTC.

This clone has just a few counts. One base away lies a much larger clone, so this may be a sequencing read error. The chain is built from TRBV7-2 and TRBJ2-4; D possibly corresponds to TRBD2 (5 bases). Trimming removed 6 bases from V and 9 bases from J, with 21 bases in between. The CDR3 loop spans 15 amino acids. Germline values: CDR1 SGHTA, CDR2 FQGNSA. The CDR3 loop reads CASSLMLGSGSIQYF. In nucleotides, the CDR3 is TGTGCCAGCAGTTTAATGCTGGGCAGCGGATCCATTCAGTACTTC.

This clone occurred many times. The chain's CDR3 is CASSWTGSYEQYF. CDR3 in DNA: TGTGCCAGCAGTTGGACAGGTTCCTACGAGCAGTACTTC. The rearrangement uses TRBV27 and TRBJ2-7, with TRBD1 matching 7 bases. The V gene end was trimmed by 4 bases and the J gene end by 1 base; junction bases not matched to a gene: 1. This CDR3 is built from 13 residues. Per germline, CDR1 MNHEY and CDR2 SMNVEV (reference sequence).

In this sample, this clone turned up a few times. This chain uses TRBV29-1 with TRBJ2-1; 9 positions agree with TRBD1. Germline CDR1 is SQVTM and CDR2 is ANQGSEA. The CDR3 covers 21 residues. CDR3 loop: CLVGGTGSGTCGAYSYNEQFF. Here the CDR3 DNA reads TGCCTCGTAGGAGGGACAGGGTCCGGGACTTGCGGGGCATACTCCTACAATGAGCAGTTCTTC.

This clone showed up many times. The chain uses TRBV28 and TRBJ1-1; D is unresolved. Trimming took 4 bases from V and 1 from J, leaving 13 bases between them. Germline values: CDR1 MDHEN, CDR2 SYDVKM. The length of the CDR3 is 15 residues. CDR3 residues: CASSYPTAGNTEAFF. CDR3 coding DNA: TGTGCCAGCAGTTACCCTACGGCTGGGAACACTGAAGCTTTCTTT.

There are many counts of this clone. The chain recombines TRBV7-6 with TRBJ2-1; possible D gene TRBD2, 5 bases. This CDR3 region has 14 residues. The V gene lost 2 bases and the J gene lost 6 bases, with 11 bases spanning the gap. Germline lookup yields CDR1 SGHVS and CDR2 FNYEAQ. CDR3 DNA: TGTGCCAGCAGCTTATCGGGGTATATCAATGAGCAGTTCTTC. Encoded protein: CASSLSGYINEQFF.

This clone has just a few counts. A far larger clone is one base from this, pointing to a likely read error. The sample has other DNA sequences that encode this CDR3 too. The chain uses TRBV29-1 and TRBJ2-1, with TRBD2 matching over 13 bases. Germline lookup yields CDR1 SQVTM and CDR2 ANQGSEA. The CDR3 runs to 21 residues. CDR3 protein: CRVGGTGSGTSGAYSYNEQFF. The CDR3 DNA reads TGCAGAGTAGGAGGGACAGGGTCCGGGACTAGCGGGGCATACTCCTACAATGAGCAGTTCTTC.

The rearrangement uses TRBV29-1 and TRBJ2-1, with 9 positions matching TRBD1. After removal of 6 bases from V and 13 bases from J, the junction contained 37 bases not matched to a gene. Germline loops: CDR1 SQVTM, CDR2 ANQGSEA. This CDR3 is 21 amino acids long. The CDR3 region is CSVGGTGSGTGGAYSYNGQFF. DNA for the CDR3: TGCAGCGTAGGAGGGACAGGGTCCGGGACTGGCGGGGCATACTCCTACAATGGTCAGTTCTTC.

This clone has more than one count but fewer than ten. V gene TRBV13 combines with J gene TRBJ2-7, with 10 bases identical to TRBD2. The CDR3 totals 14 residues. The V segment lost 8 bases and the J segment 5 bases; nucleotides outside the gene matches: 9. The germline gives CDR1 PRHDT, CDR2 FYEKMQ (reference sequence). CDR3 nucleotides: TGTGCCAGCTTAGTCCTAGCGGGAGTTCACGAGCAGTACTTC. The encoded protein is CASLVLAGVHEQYF.

By share of the sample, this clone is medium-sized. The V gene is TRBV6-5, the J gene TRBJ1-2; no definite D call. V was pared by 2 bases and J by 7 bases, with 8 bases between. This CDR3 has 12 residues. Germline V gives CDR1 MNHEY, CDR2 SVGAGI. As DNA, the CDR3 is TGTGCCAGCAGTTACGTCGGAGTTGGCTACACCTTC. As protein: CASSYVGVGYTF.

The genes are TRBV5-6 and TRBJ1-2, with D possibly being TRBD1 (6 bases). V shed 5 bases and J shed 0 bases, with 14 bases lying between them. Per the germline V gene, CDR1 is SGHDT and CDR2 is YYEEEE. The CDR3 consists of 15 residues. For the CDR3, the DNA is TGTGCCAGCAGTAACTTCGGGACAACTAACTATGGCTACACCTTC. Its protein is CASSNFGTTNYGYTF.

This clone appeared a single time. The chain combines TRBV7-2 with TRBJ2-7; 7 bases are shared with TRBD1. The CDR3 has 13 residues. Looked up from germline, CDR1 is SGHTA and CDR2 is FQGNSA. The trim removed 6 bases at V and 1 base at J, leaving 3 bases unmatched. CDR3 bases: TGTGCCAGCAGTTGGACAGGTTCCTACGAGCAGTACTTC. Protein: CASSWTGSYEQYF.

This clone was seen only a few times. This sequence joins TRBV13 and TRBJ1-2, with D uncertain. Looked up from germline, CDR1 is PRHDT and CDR2 is FYEKMQ (reference sequence). Between the trimmed V and J ends, which lost 5 bases and 9 bases, there was a span of 13 bases. The length of the CDR3 is 12 residues. Here the CDR3 reads CASSPGPGSYTF. In DNA, the CDR3 is TGTGCCAGCAGCCCCGGGCCCGGGAGCTACACCTTC.

Details on this clone: Being one base from a much bigger clone, this may be a read error. The CDR3 end shows no conserved phenylalanine or tryptophan, and so a read error is likely. V gene TRBV10-2 combines with J gene TRBJ2-3; D is undetermined. The CDR3 loop spans 15 amino acids. Germline V gene lookup returns CDR1 WSHSY and CDR2 SAAADI. V was trimmed by 4 bases and J by 9 bases, leaving 20 bases between them. The CDR3 loop reads CASSALLGSASTQYL. CDR3 coding DNA: TGCGCCAGCAGTGCCCTACTTGGGTCAGCGTCGACGCAGTATCTT.

Notes on this clone: Other DNA sequences in this specimen translate into the identical CDR3. J is TRBJ2-1 and V is TRBV29-1, with 9 positions matching TRBD2. CDR1 SQVTM and CDR2 ANQGSEA come from the germline V gene. V trimming: 6 bases; J trimming: 0 bases; junction bases outside the gene matches: 24. The CDR3 contains 21 residues. The CDR3 spells CSVGGTGSGASGAYSYNEQFF. In DNA, the CDR3 is TGCAGCGTCGGCGGGACTGGGTCCGGGGCTAGCGGGGCATACTCCTACAATGAGCAGTTCTTC.

This clone was recorded at least ten times. The chain has TRBV7-6 and TRBJ2-1; D unresolved. Trimming took 6 bases from V and 9 from J, leaving 12 bases between them. Germline V lookup: CDR1 SGHVS, CDR2 FNYEAQ. This CDR3 has 12 residues. CDR3 sequence reads: CASSLYSSEQFF. The CDR3 nucleotides read TGTGCCAGCAGTTTATATTCCAGTGAGCAGTTCTTC.

Only a few counts were recorded for this clone. The junction departs from the called germline gene at one end, perhaps through a read error. DNA of the CDR3: TGTGCCAGCAGTTTCCTTCTGGGGGTGGCTCATCCCCATCATTTT. Amino acid sequence: CASSFLLGVAHPHHF. This chain uses TRBV28 with TRBJ1-5, with a weak D call TRBD1 (5 bases). Germline lookup yields CDR1 MDHEN and CDR2 SYDVKM. This CDR3 is 15 amino acids long.

A word on this clone: Given a far larger clone just one base away, this is likely a sequencing read error. The chain joins TRBV27 to TRBJ1-1, with 7 bases aligning to TRBD1. The CDR3 covers 16 residues. CDR1 is MNHEY, CDR2 SMNVEV, per germline (reference sequence). CDR3 residues: CASSFLGQTMNTDAFF. CDR3 coding DNA: TGTGCCAGCAGTTTTCTGGGACAGACAATGAACACTGATGCTTTCTTT.

In its sample, this clone was seen many times. V and J are TRBV7-9 and TRBJ1-5; 7 nucleotides align to TRBD1. With V trimmed by 8 bases and J by 4 bases, 11 bases remained unmatched. Germline assignment: CDR1 SEHNR and CDR2 FQNEAQ (reference sequence). This CDR3 region has 15 residues. CDR3 in DNA: TGTGCCAGCCGAACAGGGGTAATGAGTAATCAGCCCCAGCATTTT. This gives the protein CASRTGVMSNQPQHF.

There are a few counts of this clone. Only one base separates this from a far larger clonotype, so it likely reflects a read error. This specimen includes other DNA sequences encoding the same CDR3. The gene calls are TRBV29-1 and TRBJ2-1; D possibly matches TRBD1 or TRBD2 (9 bases each). This CDR3 region has 21 residues. Germline V gives CDR1 SQVTM, CDR2 ANQGSEA. V dropped 6 bases and J dropped 0 bases, with 33 bases sitting between them. CDR3 nucleotide sequence: TGCAGCGTAGGAGGGACAGGGTCCGGGACTAGCTGGGCATACTCCTACAATGAGCAGTTCTTC. It is translated as CSVGGTGSGTSWAYSYNEQFF.

In regard to this clone: One end of the junction does not line up with germline, which may come from a read error. V is TRBV27 and J is TRBJ1-1; the match to TRBD1 covers 7 bases. This CDR3 is built from 15 residues. Looked up from germline, CDR1 is MNHEY and CDR2 is SMNVEV (reference sequence). CDR3 coding DNA: TGCCAGCAGTTTTCTGGGACAGACAATGAAACTGAAGCTTTCTTT. Amino acid sequence: CQQFSGTDNETEAFF.

This clone was recorded a few times. In the same sample, other DNA sequences code for this CDR3. V usage is TRBV29-1 and J usage is TRBJ2-1; TRBD2 is a possible D gene (10 bases). The V end was cut by 8 bases, the J end by 0 bases, with 35 bases between. CDR3 length: 21 amino acids. Germline CDR1 and CDR2: SQVTM and ANQGSEA. This chain's CDR3 is CSLGGTGSGTSVAYSYNEQFF. CDR3 nucleotides: TGCAGCTTAGGAGGGACAGGGTCCGGGACTAGCGTGGCATACTCCTACAATGAGCAGTTCTTC.